This T cell receptor (beta chain) was found in a study of blood T cell repertoires in COVID-19. The V gene's germline CDR1 is MRHNA and CDR2 SNTAGT. The trim removed 3 bases at V and 6 bases at J, leaving 2 bases unmatched. The CDR3 has 14 amino acids. Some clones are missing from TCRdb's copy, which holds only in-frame ones; the method was immunoSEQ multiplex PCR. The sample carries over 85,000 clones, nearly 90% recorded once. V and J are TRBV6-4 and TRBJ2-1, with TRBD1 matching 10 bases. The material sequenced was peripheral blood. This sequence originates from a human donor in a cohort sampled during active COVID-19. CDR3 DNA: TGTGCCAGCAGTGAGGGACAGGGGTTCAATGAGCAGTTCTTC. Amino acids: CASSEGQGFNEQFF.